The subject of this entry is one T cell receptor (beta chain). This CDR3 contains 16 residues. Germline values: CDR1 LGHNT, CDR2 FRNRAP. With 0 bases removed from V and 4 bases from J, the gap between germline ends came to 14 bases. The data were taken from a study of beta chain features in type 1 diabetes. The investigators reverse transcribed all of the isolated RNA, so they sequenced expressed TCRB transcripts. This table comes from immunoSEQ multiplex PCR, and its TCRdb copy is limited to in-frame clones, with some not included. Of 15,000 to 20,000 clones in the sample, 50% were seen once. This sequence originates from a man between 18 and 35 years old in good health. Material: stem cell memory CD4+ T cells from blood. The chain carries TRBV12-5 and TRBJ2-3, with a weak D call TRBD1 (6 bases). The CDR3 nucleotides read TGTGCTAGTGGTTTGGTATTGAAGGGGGTAGCAGATACGCAGTATTTT. Its translation is CASGLVLKGVADTQYF. The full variable domain, its missing parts supplied by reference TRBV12-5 and TRBJ2-3, is DARVTQTPRHKVTEMGQEVTMRCQPILGHNTVFWYRQTMMQGLELLAYFRNRAPLDDSGMPKDRFSAEMPDATLATLKIQPSEPRDSAVYFCASGLVLKGVADTQYFGPGTRLTVL.